This is a list of T cell receptor beta chains from one sample in a study of CD8 T cells in ankylosing spondylitis. TCRdb re-called the 5' RACE reads through MiXCR, storing one row per CDR3 protein. The table shows 250,000 to 350,000 distinct CDR3 sequences, with less than 10% occurring only once. The sample taken for sequencing was blood, either unsorted or a sorted T cell fraction (not recorded which). These receptors were obtained from a male donor with ankylosing spondylitis. Both conserved end residues are part of each CDR3. Fields, in order: CDR3 length, clone size, V gene, D gene, J gene, CDR3 protein, CDR3 DNA. A D gene is named only where the DNA matches it firmly. Not all rows give a size; the values are once, few, many and, for expanded clones, a class.

13	many	TRBV20-1	TRBD1	TRBJ1-1	CSAETGEWTEAFF	TGCAGTGCGGAGACAGGGGAATGGACTGAAGCTTTCTTT
15	many	TRBV20-1	TRBD1	TRBJ1-1	CSADRTGLPNTEAFF	TGCAGTGCGGACCGGACAGGTCTCCCGAACACTGAAGCTTTCTTT
15	many	TRBV5-6	.	TRBJ2-1	CASSATAILTNEQFF	TGTGCCAGCAGCGCGACAGCCATACTTACAAATGAGCAGTTCTTC
14	few	TRBV9	.	TRBJ2-1	CASNSGLGGHEQFF	TGTGCCAGCAACTCGGGTTTAGGTGGGCATGAGCAGTTCTTC
13	many	TRBV5-1	TRBD2	TRBJ2-5	CASVPAGAETQYF	TGCGCCAGCGTTCCAGCGGGAGCAGAGACCCAGTACTTC
16	many	TRBV20-1	TRBD1	TRBJ1-2	CSADPVDRAYPYGYTF	TGCAGTGCTGATCCCGTAGACAGGGCCTATCCCTATGGCTACACCTTC
15	few	TRBV12-3/TRBV12-4	TRBD1	TRBJ1-6	CASSPAGGPSSPLHF	TGTGCCAGCAGTCCCGCAGGGGGACCAAGTTCACCCCTCCACTTT
15	few	TRBV7-6	.	TRBJ1-6	CASSLEYTEISPLHF	TGTGCCAGCAGCTTAGAGTACACAGAGATTTCACCCCTCCACTTT
15	.	TRBV5-1	TRBD1	TRBJ1-1	CASSPAGTVVAEAFF	TGCGCCAGCAGCCCCGCCGGGACAGTAGTCGCTGAAGCTTTCTTT
14	few	TRBV7-8	.	TRBJ1-1	CASSPQSRNTEAFF	TGTGCCAGCAGCCCCCAAAGTCGGAACACTGAAGCTTTCTTT
15	.	TRBV12-3/TRBV12-4	.	TRBJ2-3	CASSYMGSLADTQYF	TGTGCCAGCAGTTATATGGGAAGTTTGGCAGATACGCAGTATTTT
16	many	TRBV5-1	.	TRBJ2-1	CASSKGGSGSVFEQFF	TGCGCCAGCTCAAAAGGGGGCAGCGGGAGTGTTTTTGAGCAGTTCTTC
14	.	TRBV27	TRBD2	TRBJ2-1	CASSLIAGGNEQFF	TGTGCCAGCAGTTTAATAGCGGGAGGGAATGAGCAGTTCTTC
15	few	TRBV7-9	TRBD1	TRBJ2-7	CASSLGWDSSYEQYF	TGTGCCAGCAGCTTAGGATGGGACAGCTCCTACGAGCAGTACTTC
15	few	TRBV5-1	.	TRBJ1-1	CASSLEGALNTEAFF	TGCGCCAGCAGCTTGGAAGGGGCCCTAAACACTGAAGCTTTCTTT
17	few	TRBV6-2/TRBV6-3	TRBD2	TRBJ2-7	CASKGGIIAGGPNEQYF	TGTGCCAGCAAGGGTGGAATTATAGCGGGAGGGCCGAACGAGCAGTACTTC
17	few	TRBV7-9	TRBD2	TRBJ2-1	CASSPGLAGVYYNEQFF	TGTGCCAGCAGCCCCGGACTAGCGGGAGTCTACTACAATGAGCAGTTCTTC
15	.	TRBV7-9	.	TRBJ1-3	CASSRTRGSGNTIYF	TGTGCCAGCAGCCGAACCAGGGGTTCCGGAAACACCATATATTTT
17	.	TRBV7-9	TRBD2	TRBJ2-1	CASSLVREAALRNEQFF	TGTGCCAGCAGCTTAGTGCGGGAGGCGGCCCTGCGGAATGAGCAGTTCTTC
16	.	TRBV19	TRBD1	TRBJ2-1	CASSSIDRGNYNEQFF	TGTGCCAGTAGTTCCATCGACAGGGGGAACTACAATGAGCAGTTCTTC
19	.	TRBV19	.	TRBJ2-1	CASSIPRGSYRRSYNEQFF	TGTGCCAGTAGTATACCCCGGGGAAGTTACAGACGCTCCTACAATGAGCAGTTCTTC
15	.	TRBV7-2	.	TRBJ2-7	CASSYRLAVSYEQYF	TGTGCCAGCAGCTACCGATTGGCAGTCTCCTACGAGCAGTACTTC
13	.	TRBV3-1	.	TRBJ2-7	CASRVEGTHEQYF	TGTGCCAGCAGGGTGGAGGGTACCCACGAGCAGTACTTC
15	few	TRBV7-3	TRBD2	TRBJ2-1	CASSLSGRASNEQFF	TGTGCCAGCAGCTTGTCCGGGAGGGCCTCTAATGAGCAGTTCTTC
15	.	TRBV5-6	.	TRBJ2-7	CASSFQGGGTYEQYF	TGTGCCAGCAGCTTCCAAGGGGGTGGAACCTACGAGCAGTACTTC
10	many	TRBV29-1	.	TRBJ2-1	CSVGINEQFF	TGCAGCGTCGGAATCAATGAGCAGTTCTTC
14	few	TRBV20-1	TRBD1	TRBJ2-3	CSTDRGISADTQYF	TGCAGTACAGACAGGGGGATCTCGGCAGATACGCAGTATTTT
16	.	TRBV7-9	TRBD2	TRBJ2-3	CASRPPLAGGLDTQYF	TGTGCCAGCAGGCCTCCACTAGCGGGAGGTCTAGATACGCAGTATTTT
16	.	TRBV5-1	.	TRBJ2-3	CASSLQTQGGTDTQYF	TGCGCCAGCAGCTTGCAAACGCAGGGAGGCACAGATACGCAGTATTTT
17	many	TRBV4-3	.	TRBJ1-4	CASSQDSGAAAHEKLFF	TGCGCCAGCAGCCAAGATTCAGGGGCGGCTGCTCATGAAAAACTGTTTTTT
15	.	TRBV20-1	TRBD2	TRBJ2-1	CSARGGGLNYNEQFF	TGCAGTGCTAGAGGGGGGGGACTCAACTACAATGAGCAGTTCTTC
14	.	TRBV20-1	TRBD2	TRBJ2-7	CSAGGGRGSYEQYF	TGCAGTGCTGGGGGCGGGAGGGGCTCCTACGAGCAGTACTTC
15	.	TRBV7-8	.	TRBJ2-2	CASSPRQANTGELFF	TGTGCCAGCAGCCCCCGCCAGGCCAACACCGGGGAGCTGTTTTTT
12	.	TRBV28	.	TRBJ1-2	CASRPAPYGYTF	TGTGCCAGCAGACCGGCGCCCTATGGCTACACCTTC
15	few	TRBV7-2	.	TRBJ1-1	CASSLRGVSNTEAFF	TGTGCCAGCAGCTTGAGAGGGGTTTCTAACACTGAAGCTTTCTTT
14	many	TRBV12-3/TRBV12-4	.	TRBJ1-4	CASRQLATNEKLFF	TGTGCCAGCAGACAACTTGCAACTAATGAAAAACTGTTTTTT
15	few	TRBV30	.	TRBJ1-2	CAWSRQTTLSNGYTF	TGTGCCTGGAGTCGGCAGACGACGCTCTCAAATGGCTACACCTTC
16	many	TRBV6-2/TRBV6-3	TRBD1	TRBJ2-7	CASSLGTGHFLYEQYF	TGTGCCAGCAGTCTCGGGACAGGACATTTTCTCTACGAGCAGTACTTC
13	.	TRBV6-2/TRBV6-3	.	TRBJ2-7	CASSYVRDLEQYF	TGTGCCAGCAGTTACGTGCGGGACCTCGAGCAGTACTTC
15	few	TRBV4-3	.	TRBJ2-3	CASSQVLGLGGTQYF	TGCGCCAGCAGCCAAGTTTTAGGACTTGGAGGTACGCAGTATTTT
15	.	TRBV20-1	.	TRBJ2-3	CSASIVAFSTDTQYF	TGCAGTGCTAGCATTGTAGCCTTTAGCACAGATACGCAGTATTTT
12	few	TRBV18	.	TRBJ2-1	CASSPWLEHTFF	TGTGCCAGCTCACCATGGCTGGAACATACGTTCTTC